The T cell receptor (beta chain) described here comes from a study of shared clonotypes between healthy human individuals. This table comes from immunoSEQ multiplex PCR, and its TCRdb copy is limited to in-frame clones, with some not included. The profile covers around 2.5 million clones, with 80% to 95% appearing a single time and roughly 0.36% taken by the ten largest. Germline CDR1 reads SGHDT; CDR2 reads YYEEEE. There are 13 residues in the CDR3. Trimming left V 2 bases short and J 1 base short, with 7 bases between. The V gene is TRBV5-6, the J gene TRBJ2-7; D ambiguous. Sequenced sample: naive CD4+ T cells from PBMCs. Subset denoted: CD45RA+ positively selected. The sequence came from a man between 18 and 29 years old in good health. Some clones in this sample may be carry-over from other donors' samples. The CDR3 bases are TGTGCCAGCAGCTTTTGGGAATCCTACGAGCAGTACTTC. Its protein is CASSFWESYEQYF.